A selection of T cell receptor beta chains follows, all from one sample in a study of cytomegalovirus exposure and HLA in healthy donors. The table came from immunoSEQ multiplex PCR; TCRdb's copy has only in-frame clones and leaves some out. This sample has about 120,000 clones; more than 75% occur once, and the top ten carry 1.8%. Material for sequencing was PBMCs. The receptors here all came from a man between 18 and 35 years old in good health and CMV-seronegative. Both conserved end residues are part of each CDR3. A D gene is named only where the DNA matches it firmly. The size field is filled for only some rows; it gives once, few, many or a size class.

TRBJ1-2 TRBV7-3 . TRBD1 TGTGCCAGCAGCCCACTCCCGGGACAGGGTGAGGGTGGCTACACCTTC CASSPLPGQGEGGYTF
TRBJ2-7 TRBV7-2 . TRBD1 TGTGCCAGCAGCTTCGACAGGGGGCTGGGGGAGCAGTACTTC CASSFDRGLGEQYF
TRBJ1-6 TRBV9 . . TGTGCCAGCAGCGACCTCAGTAATTCACCCCTCCACTTT CASSDLSNSPLHF
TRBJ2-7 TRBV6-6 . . TGTGCCAGCGCACCAGGGGTCGAGAACGAGCAGTACTTC CASAPGVENEQYF
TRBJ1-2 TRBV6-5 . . TGTGCCAGCAGCCCAGGCGTCAGTCCCTATGGCTACACCTTC CASSPGVSPYGYTF
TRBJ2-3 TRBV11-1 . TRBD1 TGTGCCAGCAGGCTAGGGGGCCCATACCTAGTGGATACGCAGTATTTT CASRLGGPYLVDTQYF
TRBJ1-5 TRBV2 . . TGTGCCAGCAGAGCGGGCAATAATCAGCCCCAGCATTTT CASRAGNNQPQHF
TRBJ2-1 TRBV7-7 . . TGTGCCAGCAGCCCGATAGGCGGGCAGTACAATGAGCAGTTCTTC CASSPIGGQYNEQFF
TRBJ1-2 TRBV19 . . TGTGCCAGTGGCACTATACCAAACTATGGCTACACCTTC CASGTIPNYGYTF
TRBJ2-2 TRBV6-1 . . TGTGCCAGCAGTGAGGGGGGGCTGAACACCGGGGAGCTGTTTTTT CASSEGGLNTGELFF
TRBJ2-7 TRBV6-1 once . TGTGCCAGCAATAGCCAGACCTACGAGCAGTACTTC CASNSQTYEQYF
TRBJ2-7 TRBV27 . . TGTGCCAGCAGTTTATTCCCCCCCCAGGGGCGCTCCTACGAGCAGTACTTC CASSLFPPQGRSYEQYF
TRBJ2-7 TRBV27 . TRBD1 TGTGCCAGCATGGAAAACAGGGGGAGGTACGAGCAGTACTTC CASMENRGRYEQYF
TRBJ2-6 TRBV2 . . TGTGCCAGCAGTGTACAGGGAAATAGGGCCAACGTCCTGACTTTC CASSVQGNRANVLTF
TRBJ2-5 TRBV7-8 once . TGTGCCAGCAGCTCCCGCCAAGAGACCCAGTACTTC CASSSRQETQYF
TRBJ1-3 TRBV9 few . TGTGCCAGCACCCCAACAGCTTCCTTCTCTGGAAACACCATATATTTT CASTPTASFSGNTIYF
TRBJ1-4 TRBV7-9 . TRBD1 TGTGCCAGCAGCACAGACAGGGGCCTTAATGAAAAACTGTTTTTT CASSTDRGLNEKLFF
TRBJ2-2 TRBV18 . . TGTGCCAGCTCACCCCAAGACAGCACCGGGGAGCTGTTTTTT CASSPQDSTGELFF
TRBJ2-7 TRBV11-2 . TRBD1 TGTGCCAGCAGCCCCGTGGACAGGTCCCGATCCCGCACCTACGAGCAGTACTTC CASSPVDRSRSRTYEQYF
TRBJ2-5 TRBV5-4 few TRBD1 TGTGCCAGCAGCTCCGGGACAGGGGTCGAGACCCAGTACTTC CASSSGTGVETQYF
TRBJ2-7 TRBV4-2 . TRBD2 TGTGCTAGCAGCCCCCTCGGGGGGGGCTCCTACGAGCAGTACTTC CASSPLGGGSYEQYF
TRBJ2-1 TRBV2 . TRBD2 TGTGCTGGCGGGGGGCGGTTCTCCTACAATGAGCAGTTCTTC CAGGGRFSYNEQFF
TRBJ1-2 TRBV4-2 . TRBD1 TGTGCCAGCAGCCCCGGGACAGGGACTCCTGGTGGCTATGGCTACACCTTC CASSPGTGTPGGYGYTF
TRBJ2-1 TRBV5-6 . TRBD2 TGTGCCAGCAGCTTGGGGGGACTAACGAGCTCCTACAATGAGCAGTTCTTC CASSLGGLTSSYNEQFF
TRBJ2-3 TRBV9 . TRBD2 TGTGCCGGTTCAGCGGGGGGCACAGATACGCAGTATTTT CAGSAGGTDTQYF
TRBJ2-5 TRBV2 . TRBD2 TGTGCCAGCAGCGCACTAGCGGGGGGCAACCCTAAGACCCAGTACTTC CASSALAGGNPKTQYF
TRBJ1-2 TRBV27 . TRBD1 TGTGCCAGCAGTATAACCGGGACAGCCTATAACTATGGCTACACCTTC CASSITGTAYNYGYTF
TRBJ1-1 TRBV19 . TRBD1 TGTGCCAGTAGTATCACAGGGGGCACTGAAGCTTTCTTT CASSITGGTEAFF
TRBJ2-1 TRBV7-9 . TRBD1 TGTGCCAGCAGCTCCCTCCAGGGACAGGACTACAATGAGCAGTTCTTC CASSSLQGQDYNEQFF
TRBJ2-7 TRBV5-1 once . TGCGCCAGCAGCTTGGAGGCAGGGGTTGGGTACGAGCAGTACTTC CASSLEAGVGYEQYF
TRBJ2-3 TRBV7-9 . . TGTGCCAGCAGCTTATGGGTGAGAGGGACAGATACGCAGTATTTT CASSLWVRGTDTQYF
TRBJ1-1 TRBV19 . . TGTGCCAGTAGTATAGATGGAGGGAGGAACACTGAAGCTTTCTTT CASSIDGGRNTEAFF
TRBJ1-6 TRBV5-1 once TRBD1 TGCGCCAGCAGCCCCGAGGGACAGGGGGTTATTGGTTCACCCCTCCACTTT CASSPEGQGVIGSPLHF
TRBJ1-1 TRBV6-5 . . TGTGCCAGCAGTTCCCTACAGGGAAACACTGAAGCTTTCTTT CASSSLQGNTEAFF
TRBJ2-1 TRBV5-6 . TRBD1 TGTGCCAGCAGCTTCTCGGACAGGGTCTACAATGAGCAGTTCTTC CASSFSDRVYNEQFF
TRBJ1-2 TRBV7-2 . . TGTGCCAGCAGCTTATCGACAGGCACCGATGGCTACACCTTC CASSLSTGTDGYTF
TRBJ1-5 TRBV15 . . TGTGCCACCAGCAGAGGCGAAGGAGGAAATCAGCCCCAGCATTTT CATSRGEGGNQPQHF
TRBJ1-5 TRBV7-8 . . TGTGCCAGCAGCTTAGGCCGGGGAAGCAATCAGCCCCAGCATTTT CASSLGRGSNQPQHF
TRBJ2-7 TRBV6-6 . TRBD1 TGTGCCAGCACACCGGGACAGGGGTGGTACGAGCAGTACTTC CASTPGQGWYEQYF
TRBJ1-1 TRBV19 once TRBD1 TGTGCCAGTAGTGGGGGACAGGGAATGAGGGGGACTGAAGCTTTCTTT CASSGGQGMRGTEAFF
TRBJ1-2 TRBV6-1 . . TGTGCCAGCAGTGAACAGGGATATGGCTACACCTTC CASSEQGYGYTF
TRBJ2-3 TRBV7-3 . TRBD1 TGTGCCAGCAGCCCCAGGGGGAAGGGCACAGATACGCAGTATTTT CASSPRGKGTDTQYF
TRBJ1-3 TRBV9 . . TGTGCCAGCGGAGAAGACGACTCTGGAAACACCATATATTTT CASGEDDSGNTIYF
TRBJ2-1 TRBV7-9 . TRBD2 TGTGCCAGCAGCTTAGCTACTAGCGGGGGGTACAATGAGCAGTTCTTC CASSLATSGGYNEQFF
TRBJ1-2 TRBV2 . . TGTGCCAGCAGGGCCACAGGGAACTACTATGGCTACACCTTC CASRATGNYYGYTF
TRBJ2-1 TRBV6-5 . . TGTGCCAGCAGTTACGGAGGACCCAATGAGCAGTTCTTC CASSYGGPNEQFF
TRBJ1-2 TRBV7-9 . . TGTGCCAGCAGCTTTACAGGGAAACTTGACGAAGGCTACACCTTC CASSFTGKLDEGYTF
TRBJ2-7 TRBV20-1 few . TGCAGTGCCGAAAATTCAAACGAGCAGTACTTC CSAENSNEQYF
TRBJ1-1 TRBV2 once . TGTGCCAGCAGATACAGGGTTAGCACTGAAGCTTTCTTT CASRYRVSTEAFF
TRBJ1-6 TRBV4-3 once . TGCGCCAGCAGCCAAGAAGGCACTATGGGTTCACCCCTCCACTTT CASSQEGTMGSPLHF
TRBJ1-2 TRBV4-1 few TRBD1 TGCGCCAGCAGCCAGGCGACAGGGGGCATATTCCTCTATGGCTACACCTTC CASSQATGGIFLYGYTF
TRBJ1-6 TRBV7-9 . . TGTGCCAGCAGCTTATCCTGGGGGGACTTCTGGGGTTCACCCCTCCACTTT CASSLSWGDFWGSPLHF
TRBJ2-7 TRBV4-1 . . TGCGCCAGCAGCCAAGACATTTCGGCGGCGGGGCCCACGGGGGAGCAGTACTTC CASSQDISAAGPTGEQYF
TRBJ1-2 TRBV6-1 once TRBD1 TGTGCCAGCAGGGCCGGGACAGGGGCTCGCGGCTACACCTTC CASRAGTGARGYTF
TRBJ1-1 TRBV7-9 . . TGTGCCAGCAGCCTTACCACAGGGAACACTGAAGCTTTCTTT CASSLTTGNTEAFF
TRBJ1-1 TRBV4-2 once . TGTGCCAGCAGCCAAGTAGCCCTAGGAACGACAGAGAACACTGAAGCTTTCTTT CASSQVALGTTENTEAFF
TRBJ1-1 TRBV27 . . TGTGCCAGCAGTTTCGGGGGAAGATCGAACACTGAAGCTTTCTTT CASSFGGRSNTEAFF
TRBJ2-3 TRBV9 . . TGTGCCAGCAGCGTAGAGACTATTAGCACAGATACGCAGTATTTT CASSVETISTDTQYF